This entry features one TCR beta chain sequence. Trimming removed 0 bases at V and 5 bases at J, with 16 bases between. The CDR3 is 16 amino acids. Germline V lookup: CDR1 MNHNS, CDR2 SASEGT. TCRdb's table, derived via immunoSEQ multiplex PCR, lists solely in-frame clones and lacks some. The sample comprises 75,000 to 95,000 clones, about 94% of which are singletons, and less than 0.3% rests with the top ten. The data belong to a study of technical replicates of blood from a few donors. The sequence came from a human donor in good health. Sequencing was carried out using T cells isolated from PBMCs. The chain recombines TRBV6-1 with TRBJ2-5; tentatively, D is TRBD1 (6 bases). The CDR3 nucleotides read TGTGCCAGCAGTGAAGCAATCGGGGACACGCTCGAGACCCAGTACTTC. As protein: CASSEAIGDTLETQYF.